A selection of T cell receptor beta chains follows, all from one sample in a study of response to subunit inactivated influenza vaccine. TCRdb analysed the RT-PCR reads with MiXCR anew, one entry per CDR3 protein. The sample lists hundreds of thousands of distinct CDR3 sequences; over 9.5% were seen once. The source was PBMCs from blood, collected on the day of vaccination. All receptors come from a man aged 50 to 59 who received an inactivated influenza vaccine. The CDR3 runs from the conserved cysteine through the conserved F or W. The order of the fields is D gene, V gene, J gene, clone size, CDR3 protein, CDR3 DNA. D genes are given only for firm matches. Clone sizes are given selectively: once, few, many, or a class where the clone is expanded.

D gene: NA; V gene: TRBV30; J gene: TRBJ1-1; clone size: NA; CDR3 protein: CAWNRMNTEAFF; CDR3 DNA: TGTGCCTGGAACCGTATGAACACTGAAGCTTTCTTT
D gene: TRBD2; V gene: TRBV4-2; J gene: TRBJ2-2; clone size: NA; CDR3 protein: CASSQGLAGTGELFF; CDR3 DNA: TGTGCCAGCAGCCAAGGACTAGCGGGCACCGGGGAGCTGTTTTTT
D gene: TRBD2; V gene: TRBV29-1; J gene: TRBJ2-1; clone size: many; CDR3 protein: CSAEGTSETYNEQFF; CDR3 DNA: TGCAGCGCCGAAGGGACTAGCGAAACCTACAATGAGCAGTTCTTC
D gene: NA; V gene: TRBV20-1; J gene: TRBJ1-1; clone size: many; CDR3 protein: CSARDRDLHEAFF; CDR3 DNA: TGCAGTGCTAGGGACCGGGACCTACATGAAGCTTTCTTT
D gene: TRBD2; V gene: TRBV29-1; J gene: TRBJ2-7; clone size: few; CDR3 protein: CSVGVGRGSYEQYF; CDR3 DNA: TGCAGCGTTGGCGTCGGGAGGGGCTCCTACGAGCAGTACTTC
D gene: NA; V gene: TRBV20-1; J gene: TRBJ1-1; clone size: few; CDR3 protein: CSANPERMNTEAFF; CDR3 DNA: TGCAGTGCTAACCCGGAACGGATGAACACTGAAGCTTTCTTT
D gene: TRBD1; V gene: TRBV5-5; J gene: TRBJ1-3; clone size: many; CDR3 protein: CASSLERGQSSGNTIYF; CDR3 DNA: TGTGCCAGCAGCTTGGAAAGGGGACAGAGCTCTGGAAACACCATATATTTT
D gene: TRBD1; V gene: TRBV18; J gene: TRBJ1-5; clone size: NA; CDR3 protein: CASSPTHRGGQPQHF; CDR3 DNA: TGTGCCAGCTCACCTACTCACAGGGGCGGTCAGCCCCAGCATTTT
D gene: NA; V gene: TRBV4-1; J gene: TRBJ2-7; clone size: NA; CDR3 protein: CASSQAAPYEQYF; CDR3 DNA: TGCGCCAGCAGCCAAGCAGCTCCCTACGAGCAGTACTTC
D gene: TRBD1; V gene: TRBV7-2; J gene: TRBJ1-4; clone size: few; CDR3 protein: CASSLGGTGSEKLFF; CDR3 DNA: TGTGCCAGCAGCTTAGGGGGGACAGGGAGCGAAAAACTGTTTTTT
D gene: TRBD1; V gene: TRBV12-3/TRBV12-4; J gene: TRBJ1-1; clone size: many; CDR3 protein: CASSSGGEAFF; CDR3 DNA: TGTGCCAGCAGTTCAGGGGGAGAAGCTTTCTTT
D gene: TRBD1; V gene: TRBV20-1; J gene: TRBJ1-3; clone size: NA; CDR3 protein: CSARVPPGTGLSGNTIYF; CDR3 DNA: TGCAGTGCTAGAGTCCCACCCGGGACAGGGCTCTCTGGAAACACCATATATTTT
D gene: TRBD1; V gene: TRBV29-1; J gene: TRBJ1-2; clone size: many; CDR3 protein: CSAQGADGYTF; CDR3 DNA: TGCAGCGCCCAGGGGGCGGATGGCTACACCTTC
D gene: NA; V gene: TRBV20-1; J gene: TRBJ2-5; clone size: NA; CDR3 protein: CSARDSPARETQYF; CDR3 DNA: TGCAGTGCTAGAGATTCCCCGGCACGGGAGACCCAGTACTTC
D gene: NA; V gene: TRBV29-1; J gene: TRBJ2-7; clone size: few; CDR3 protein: CSVVGSGEQYF; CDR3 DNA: TGCAGCGTTGTGGGGAGCGGCGAGCAGTACTTC
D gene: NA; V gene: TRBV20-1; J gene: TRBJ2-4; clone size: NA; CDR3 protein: CSAREWAGAGNIQYF; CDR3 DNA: TGCAGTGCTAGAGAATGGGCAGGGGCTGGGAACATTCAGTACTTC
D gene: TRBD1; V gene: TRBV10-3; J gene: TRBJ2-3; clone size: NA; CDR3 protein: CASSSGTGSDTQYF; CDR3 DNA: TGTGCCAGTTCCTCCGGGACAGGGTCAGATACGCAGTATTTT
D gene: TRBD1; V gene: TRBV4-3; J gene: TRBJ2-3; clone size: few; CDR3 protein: CASSQAGQGADTQYF; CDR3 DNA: TGCGCCAGCAGCCAAGCGGGACAGGGGGCAGATACGCAGTATTTT
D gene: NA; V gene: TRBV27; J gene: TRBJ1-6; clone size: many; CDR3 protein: CASSLDAKGRNSPLHF; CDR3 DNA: TGTGCCAGCAGTTTGGACGCGAAGGGGAGGAATTCACCCCTCCACTTT
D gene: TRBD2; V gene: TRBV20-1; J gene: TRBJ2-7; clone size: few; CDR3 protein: CCARDVLAGAHLYEQYF; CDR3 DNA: TGCTGTGCTAGAGATGTACTAGCGGGGGCCCATTTATACGAGCAGTACTTC
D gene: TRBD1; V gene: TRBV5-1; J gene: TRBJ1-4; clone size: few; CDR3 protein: CASSFTITPDRGNEKLFF; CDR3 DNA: TGCGCCAGCAGCTTCACTATAACCCCGGACAGGGGCAATGAAAAACTGTTTTTT
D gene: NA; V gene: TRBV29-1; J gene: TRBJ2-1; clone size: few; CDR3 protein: CSDTPGHEQFF; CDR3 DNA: TGCAGCGACACACCGGGCCACGAGCAGTTCTTC
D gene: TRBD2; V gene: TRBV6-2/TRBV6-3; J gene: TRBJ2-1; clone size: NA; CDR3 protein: CASRASGSLYNEQFF; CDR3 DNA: TGTGCCAGCAGAGCGAGCGGGAGCCTCTACAATGAGCAGTTCTTC
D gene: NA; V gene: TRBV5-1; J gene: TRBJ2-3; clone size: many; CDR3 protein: CASSFRGQNTDTQYF; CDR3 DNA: TGCGCCAGCAGCTTTCGAGGACAGAACACAGATACGCAGTATTTT
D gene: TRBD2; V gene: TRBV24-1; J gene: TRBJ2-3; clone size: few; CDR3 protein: CATSDPLAGSLDTQYF; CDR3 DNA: TGTGCCACCAGTGACCCTCTAGCGGGGTCCTTGGATACGCAGTATTTT
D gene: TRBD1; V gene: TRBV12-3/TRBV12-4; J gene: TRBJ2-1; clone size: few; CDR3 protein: CASNFITGQGDNEQFF; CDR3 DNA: TGTGCCAGCAATTTTATTACGGGACAGGGAGACAATGAGCAGTTCTTC
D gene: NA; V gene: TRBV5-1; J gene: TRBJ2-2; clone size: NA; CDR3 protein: CASSLSLLGTGELFF; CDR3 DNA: TGCGCCAGCAGCTTGAGTCTCTTGGGCACCGGGGAGCTGTTTTTT
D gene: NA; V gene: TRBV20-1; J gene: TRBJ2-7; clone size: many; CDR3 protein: CSAVASTAYEQYF; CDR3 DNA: TGCAGTGCGGTAGCTAGTACAGCCTACGAGCAGTACTTC
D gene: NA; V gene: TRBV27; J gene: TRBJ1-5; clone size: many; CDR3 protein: CASSSAGGSNQPQHF; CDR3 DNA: TGTGCCAGCAGTTCGGCGGGAGGGAGCAATCAGCCCCAGCATTTT
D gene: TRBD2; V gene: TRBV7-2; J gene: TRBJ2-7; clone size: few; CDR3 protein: CASSLSGLASPQQYF; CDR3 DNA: TGTGCCAGCAGCTTATCAGGACTAGCGTCTCCTCAGCAGTACTTC
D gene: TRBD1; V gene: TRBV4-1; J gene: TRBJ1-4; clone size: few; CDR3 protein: CASSQETGGEKLFF; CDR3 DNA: TGCGCCAGCAGCCAAGAGACAGGGGGTGAAAAACTGTTTTTT
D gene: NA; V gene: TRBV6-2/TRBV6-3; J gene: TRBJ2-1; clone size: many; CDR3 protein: CASSYPLVSYNEQFF; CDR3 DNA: TGTGCCAGCAGTTACCCCCTGGTATCCTACAATGAGCAGTTCTTC
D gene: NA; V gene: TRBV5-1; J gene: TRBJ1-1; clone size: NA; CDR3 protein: CASSFQGIGTEAFF; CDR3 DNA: TGCGCCAGCAGCTTTCAGGGGATTGGGACTGAAGCTTTCTTT
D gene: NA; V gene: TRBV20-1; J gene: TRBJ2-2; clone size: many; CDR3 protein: CSASLWGTGELFF; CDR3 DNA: TGCAGTGCTAGTCTCTGGGGTACCGGGGAGCTGTTTTTT
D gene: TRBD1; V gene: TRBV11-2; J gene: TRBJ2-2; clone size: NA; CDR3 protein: CASSRRQGEGELFF; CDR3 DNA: TGTGCCAGCAGCCGAAGACAGGGGGAAGGGGAGCTGTTTTTT
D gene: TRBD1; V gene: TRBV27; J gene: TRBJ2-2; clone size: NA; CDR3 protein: CASRRDRGLRANTGELFF; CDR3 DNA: TGTGCCAGCAGGAGGGACAGGGGGCTTAGAGCGAACACCGGGGAGCTGTTTTTT
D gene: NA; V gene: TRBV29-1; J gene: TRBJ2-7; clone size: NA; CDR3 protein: CSVEGLGQSYEQYF; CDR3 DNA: TGCAGCGTTGAAGGGTTAGGACAGTCCTACGAGCAGTACTTC